The 21 T cell receptor beta chains listed next were all sequenced from one sample in a study of blood T cell repertoires in COVID-19. The assay was immunoSEQ multiplex PCR, and TCRdb's table has in-frame clones only and misses some. The sample gives 65,000 to 90,000 clones, around 81% of which show up once; around 28% is in the top ten. The sample consisted of peripheral blood. These receptors came from a human donor in a cohort sampled during active COVID-19.

This clone was recorded many times. Other DNA sequences within the sample encode an identical CDR3. The genes are TRBV14 and TRBJ2-7; no definite D call. Germline V gives CDR1 SGHDN, CDR2 FVKESK. The CDR3 consists of 11 residues. The germline V and J ends were trimmed by 3 bases and 4 bases, with 4 bases remaining between them. CDR3 sequence reads: CASSQAYEQYF. The CDR3 DNA follows: TGTGCCAGCAGCCAGGCTTACGAGCAGTACTTC.

This clone was observed a few times. The chain is built from TRBV19 and TRBJ1-2, with D uncertain. CDR3 length equals 14 residues. Trimming removed 5 bases at V and 2 bases at J, with 12 bases between. Germline CDR1 and CDR2: LNHDA and SQIVND (reference sequence). The CDR3 coding sequence is TGTGCCAGTAGTGAGCTTCGGGAGAACTATGGCTACACCTTC. Amino acid sequence: CASSELRENYGYTF.

As to this clone: One end of the junction varies from germline; a read error may be responsible. This chain connects TRBV6-5 to TRBJ2-1; D may be TRBD1 or TRBD2 (5 bases each). CDR3 length: 14 amino acids. Germline V gene data show CDR1 as MNHEY and CDR2 as SVGAGI. CDR3 in amino acids: CASSYSGSVGEQFF. The CDR3 region has the DNA TGTGCTAGCAGTTACTCAGGGAGCGTGGGTGAGCAGTTCTTC.

This chain uses TRBV5-1 with TRBJ2-7; D not certain. The ends were cut back, 4 bases at V and 3 bases at J, with 8 bases in the middle. This CDR3 comprises 12 residues. Germline V gene data show CDR1 as SGHRS and CDR2 as YFSETQ. The CDR3 reads CASSPPGYEQYF. The CDR3 DNA follows: TGCGCCAGCAGCCCGCCGGGCTACGAGCAGTACTTC.

Here the CDR3 reads CASSWSAGNNNEQFF. As DNA, the CDR3 is TGCGCCAGTTCCTGGTCAGCGGGGAATAATAATGAGCAGTTCTTC. V and J are TRBV5-1 and TRBJ2-1; 7 nucleotides line up with TRBD2. Trimming at V came to 8 bases and at J to 7 bases, leaving 15 bases not matched to a gene. The CDR3 has 15 residues. From germline, CDR1 is SGHRS and CDR2 YFSETQ.

The rearrangement joins TRBV4-2 to TRBJ1-2, with 9 bases aligning to TRBD1. The J segment lost 8 bases and the V segment lost 0 bases, leaving 10 bases of the junction unmatched. The CDR3 runs 16 residues. Germline values: CDR1 LGHNA, CDR2 YNFKEQ. CDR3 DNA sequence: TGTGCCAGCAGCCAAGATCTACCGGGACAGGGTGGCGGCTACACCTTC. Encoded protein: CASSQDLPGQGGGYTF.

The rearrangement uses TRBV11-1 and TRBJ1-2; 12 nucleotides align to TRBD1. Germline loops: CDR1 SGHAT, CDR2 FQDESV (reference sequence). CDR3 length equals 14 residues. Trimming cost V 4 bases and J 7 bases; bases outside gene matches: 4. CDR3 DNA: TGTGCCAGCAGCTCTCCGGGACAGGGGGCTGGCTACACCTTC. Amino acids: CASSSPGQGAGYTF.

A single count supports this clone. CDR3 loop: CASSLHLTPGSEQFF. The DNA of the CDR3 is TGCGCCAGCAGCCTTCACTTGACCCCGGGGAGCGAGCAGTTCTTC. The rearrangement joins TRBV4-3 to TRBJ2-1; TRBD2 might be the D (5 bases). The germline gives CDR1 LGHNA, CDR2 YSLEER. Trimming removed 4 bases at V and 10 bases at J, with 20 bases between. The CDR3 spans 15 residues.

This chain joins TRBV19 and TRBJ2-7; 10 nucleotides line up with TRBD1. This CDR3 is 15 amino acids long. CDR1 is LNHDA and CDR2 is SQIVND in the germline V gene (reference sequence). Trimming at V came to 5 bases and at J to 3 bases, leaving 7 bases not matched to a gene. DNA for the CDR3: TGTGCCAGTAGTGCTCGACAGGGGGCGGGCTACGAGCAGTACTTC. The encoded protein is CASSARQGAGYEQYF.

V gene TRBV28 combines with J gene TRBJ2-5; 8 nucleotides line up with TRBD2. The CDR3 sequence is 14 residues long. The V segment lost 6 bases and the J segment 1 base; nucleotides outside the gene matches: 4. CDR1 MDHEN and CDR2 SYDVKM come from the germline V gene. DNA of the CDR3: TGTGCCAGCAGGAGCCTAGCGGGCCAAGAGACCCAGTACTTC. As protein: CASRSLAGQETQYF.

This clone occurred once. The chain employs TRBV13 and TRBJ1-2; 7 positions match TRBD1. Germline lookup yields CDR1 PRHDT and CDR2 FYEKMQ (reference sequence). The trim removed 5 bases at V and 2 bases at J, leaving 8 bases unmatched. The CDR3 has 15 residues. CDR3 DNA: TGTGCCAGCAGCACCCGACAGGGACCCAACTATGGCTACACCTTC. Protein product: CASSTRQGPNYGYTF. The whole variable domain, remainder taken from reference TRBV13 and TRBJ1-2, is AAGVIQSPRHLIKEKRETATLKCYPIPRHDTVYWYQQGPGQDPQFLISFYEKMQSDKGSIPDRFSAQQFSDYHSELNMSSLELGDSALYFCASSTRQGPNYGYTFGSGTRLTVV.

V and J are TRBV19 and TRBJ1-1, with TRBD1 matching 8 bases. The germline V gene encodes CDR1 LNHDA and CDR2 SQIVND (reference sequence). Unmatched junction bases numbered 8, after V lost 4 bases and J lost 1 base. CDR3 length equals 16 residues. CDR3 region: CASSTRQGMTNTEAFF. Here the CDR3 DNA reads TGTGCCAGTAGTACCAGACAGGGGATGACGAACACTGAAGCTTTCTTT.

This clone showed up just a few times. The V call is TRBV19, the J call TRBJ1-5; 10 bases agree with TRBD1. CDR1 and CDR2 from the germline V gene are LNHDA and SQIVND (reference sequence). The CDR3 totals 14 residues. J was trimmed by 6 bases and V by 4 bases; bases with no gene match: 3. Here the CDR3 reads CASSTTGGRQPQHF. CDR3 bases: TGTGCCAGTAGTACGACAGGGGGCCGTCAGCCCCAGCATTTT.

V and J are TRBV6-6 and TRBJ1-3; D uncertain. The germline V gene encodes CDR1 MNHNY and CDR2 SVGAGI (reference sequence). The CDR3 has 16 residues. V lost 2 bases to trimming and J lost 0 bases, with 11 bases between them. The CDR3 loop reads CASSYEGLSSGNTIYF. Written as DNA, the CDR3 is TGTGCCAGCAGTTACGAGGGCCTTAGCTCTGGAAACACCATATATTTT.

V usage is TRBV20-1 and J usage is TRBJ1-3; D ambiguous. The V gene's germline CDR1 is DFQATT and CDR2 SNEGSKA (reference sequence). The CDR3 has 11 residues. The ends were cut back, 0 bases at V and 9 bases at J, with 6 bases in the middle. CDR3 coding DNA: TGCAGTGCTAGAGACCTCTCCACCATATATTTT. It specifies CSARDLSTIYF.

The chain joins TRBV6-5 to TRBJ1-4; D is unclear. This CDR3 spans 11 amino acids. The germline gives CDR1 MNHEY, CDR2 SVGAGI. Between the trimmed V and J ends, which lost 5 bases and 8 bases, there was a span of 6 bases. The chain's CDR3 is CASSIEEKLFF. CDR3 nucleotides: TGTGCCAGCAGTATTGAGGAAAAACTGTTTTTT.

The chain has TRBV5-8 and TRBJ2-7; TRBD2 aligns across 14 bases. With V trimmed by 7 bases and J by 5 bases, 11 bases remained unmatched. The CDR3 has 16 residues. Germline values: CDR1 SGHTS, CDR2 YDEGEE. DNA of the CDR3: TGTGCCAGCCGCGGACTAGCGGGGGGCTCAAGCCACGAGCAGTACTTC. This encodes CASRGLAGGSSHEQYF.

The V call is TRBV28, the J call TRBJ2-7, with D perhaps matching TRBD2 (6 bases). Germline lookup yields CDR1 MDHEN and CDR2 SYDVKM. This CDR3 has 15 residues. V lost 3 bases, J lost 0 bases, and 12 bases lay in between. The CDR3: CASSFGGESSYEQYF. The CDR3 nucleotides read TGTGCCAGCAGTTTTGGCGGGGAGAGCTCCTACGAGCAGTACTTC. Full variable domain (outside the CDR3, taken from reference TRBV28 and TRBJ2-7): DVKVTQSSRYLVKRTGEKVFLECVQDMDHENMFWYRQDPGLGLRLIYFSYDVKMKEKGDIPEGYSVSREKKERFSLILESASTNQTSMYLCASSFGGESSYEQYFGPGTRLTVT.

The chain joins TRBV10-2 to TRBJ2-7; D is perhaps TRBD2 (6 bases). This CDR3 comprises 16 residues. Between the trimmed V and J ends, which lost 5 bases and 0 bases, there was a span of 17 bases. CDR1 and CDR2 (germline): WSHSY, SAAADI. The CDR3 loop is CASSPGGGGYSYEQYF. CDR3 DNA: TGCGCCAGCAGTCCCGGGGGAGGCGGCTACTCCTACGAGCAGTACTTC.

A single count supports this clone. J is TRBJ1-3 and V is TRBV4-3, with D unresolved. Germline lookup yields CDR1 LGHNA and CDR2 YSLEER. This CDR3 has 16 residues. Trimming pared 0 bases from V and 0 bases from J, leaving 9 bases between. Written as DNA, the CDR3 is TGCGCCAGCAGCCAAGATCACAGCCACTCTGGAAACACCATATATTTT. It codes for CASSQDHSHSGNTIYF.

The chain couples TRBV4-2 to TRBJ2-3; D possibly corresponds to TRBD1 (5 bases). The germline CDR1 and CDR2 sequences are LGHNA and YNFKEQ. This CDR3 spans 14 amino acids. V dropped 0 bases and J dropped 3 bases, with 7 bases sitting between them. As DNA, the CDR3 is TGTGCCAGCAGCCAAGAGACAGTAACAGATACGCAGTATTTT. It is translated as CASSQETVTDTQYF.